The 22 T cell receptor beta chains given below trace back to one sample, sequenced in a study of blood T cell repertoires in COVID-19 (dated by TCRdb to the early 2020s). Library construction relied on the immunoSEQ multiplex PCR assay. TCRdb re-hosts the immuneACCESS table, in-frame sequences only. Its copies lack some clones; in the studies checked, an unresolved V gene accounts for under half of them, and the cause for the rest is not known. Within this sample are roughly 100,000 clones, with roughly 92% of them counted one time only. Approximately 1.9% of the sample is held by the ten biggest clonotypes. The sample comprised peripheral blood. These receptors all stem from a woman aged 45-59 years with COVID-19, enrolled during active disease.

This chain links TRBV5-1 with TRBJ2-5; 7 bases are shared with TRBD1. Germline CDR1 reads SGHRS; CDR2 reads YFSETQ. This CDR3 is 13 amino acids long. J gave up 5 bases and V 4 bases, and 5 bases lay outside the gene matches. The CDR3 nucleotides read TGCGCCAGCAGCCTGACAGGGTACGAGACCCAGTACTTC. This sequence encodes CASSLTGYETQYF.

This clone was detected only a few times. The V gene is TRBV19, the J gene TRBJ2-1; 11 nucleotides agree with TRBD2. The CDR3 is 14 residues long. The V gene end was trimmed by 6 bases and the J gene end by 6 bases; junction bases not matched to a gene: 4. From germline, CDR1 is LNHDA and CDR2 SQIVND (reference sequence). The CDR3, as DNA: TGTGCCAGTAGGTCTCTAGCGGGGGGCAATGAGCAGTTCTTC. As protein: CASRSLAGGNEQFF.

This rearrangement joins TRBV28 to TRBJ2-7; the D gene is possibly TRBD1 (6 bases). The CDR3 is made up of 15 amino acids. V shed 5 bases and J shed 3 bases, with 17 bases lying between them. The germline V gene has CDR1 MDHEN and CDR2 SYDVKM. The CDR3 region is CASSPHTGTNYEQYF. In DNA form, the CDR3 reads TGTGCCAGCAGTCCCCACACAGGGACGAACTACGAGCAGTACTTC.

The chain joins TRBV30 to TRBJ2-7; unclear D gene. The germline V gene encodes CDR1 GTSNPN and CDR2 SVGIG (reference sequence). The CDR3 has 13 amino acids. Trimming shortened V by 2 bases and J by 4 bases, and 12 bases separated the two germline ends. The CDR3 reads CAWSIYSEYEQYF. The CDR3 region has the DNA TGTGCCTGGAGTATATACAGTGAATACGAGCAGTACTTC.

J is TRBJ1-2 and V is TRBV10-3, with no clear D. This CDR3 is 14 amino acids long. CDR1 is ENHRY and CDR2 is SYGVKD in the germline V gene. This CDR3 is CSTSTTGLNYGYTF. The CDR3 DNA is TGTTCAACCTCTACTACTGGTTTGAACTATGGCTACACCTTC.

This clone has only one observation. The chain employs TRBV19 and TRBJ1-5, with TRBD1 identical over 9 bases. Germline V gene lookup returns CDR1 LNHDA and CDR2 SQIVND (reference sequence). This CDR3 comprises 15 residues. With 7 bases clipped from V and 2 bases from J, the junction kept 6 bases outside the gene matches. DNA for the CDR3: TGTGCCAGTAATGAGGGACAGGGAGGCAATCAGCCCCAGCATTTT. It translates to CASNEGQGGNQPQHF.

The chain uses TRBV5-8 and TRBJ1-5; a possible D gene is TRBD1 (6 bases). This CDR3 has 15 residues. Germline assignment: CDR1 SGHTS and CDR2 YDEGEE. Trimming took 4 bases from V and 7 from J, leaving 18 bases between them. The CDR3 loop is CASSRSPGDRQPQHF. The DNA for the CDR3 is TGTGCCAGCAGCAGGTCACCAGGGGACCGACAGCCCCAGCATTTT.

The chain recombines TRBV9 with TRBJ2-7; 7 bases align to TRBD2. V shed 1 base and J 1 base; nucleotides not matched to a gene: 8. Germline CDR1 SGDLS, CDR2 YYNGEE. The length of the CDR3 is 16 residues. As DNA, the CDR3 is TGTGCCAGCAGCGTACACTGGGCGGGGGATTCCTACGAGCAGTACTTC. Protein: CASSVHWAGDSYEQYF.

This chain joins TRBV2 and TRBJ1-5; no reliable D call. The V end was cut by 5 bases, the J end by 0 bases, with 11 bases between. The CDR3 is 15 residues long. Germline CDR1 reads SNHLY; CDR2 reads FYNNEI. The CDR3 here is CASSSYGDSNQPQHF. The CDR3 DNA reads TGTGCCAGCAGTTCGTATGGAGATAGCAATCAGCCCCAGCATTTT.

This chain links TRBV2 with TRBJ1-5; D remains ambiguous. The germline V gene has CDR1 SNHLY and CDR2 FYNNEI. There are 14 residues in the CDR3. V gave up 9 bases and J gave up 0 bases, with 12 bases separating them. The CDR3 sequence is CASRLRNSNQPQHF. The CDR3 nucleotides are TGTGCCAGTAGGCTCAGGAATAGCAATCAGCCCCAGCATTTT.

This rearrangement joins TRBV27 to TRBJ2-2, with TRBD2 matching 7 bases. The CDR3 covers 16 residues. J gave up 5 bases and V 6 bases, and 12 bases lay outside the gene matches. CDR1 is MNHEY and CDR2 is SMNVEV in the germline V gene (reference sequence). CDR3 in amino acids: CASRVLGGGSTGELFF. Here the CDR3 DNA reads TGTGCCAGCAGAGTTTTAGGAGGCGGGAGTACCGGGGAGCTGTTTTTT.

The V gene is TRBV5-1, the J gene TRBJ2-1; possibly TRBD2 for D (5 bases). Germline V lookup: CDR1 SGHRS, CDR2 YFSETQ. The CDR3 spans 13 residues. V was trimmed by 2 bases and J by 6 bases, leaving 9 bases between them. CDR3 in amino acids: CASSFGVFNEQFF. DNA of the CDR3: TGCGCCAGCAGCTTCGGGGTTTTCAATGAGCAGTTCTTC.

J is TRBJ2-3 and V is TRBV5-1, with 10 bases that match TRBD1. The CDR3 is 17 residues long. Germline CDR1 SGHRS, CDR2 YFSETQ. Unmatched junction bases numbered 8, after V lost 0 bases and J lost 4 bases. CDR3 amino acids: CASSLGRDRGRPDTQYF. The CDR3 nucleotides read TGCGCCAGCAGCTTGGGGAGGGACAGGGGAAGACCAGATACGCAGTATTTT.

This chain joins TRBV6-5 and TRBJ2-7; 8 bases line up with TRBD1. V trimming: 5 bases; J trimming: 4 bases; junction bases outside the gene matches: 7. CDR3 length equals 14 residues. Germline CDR1 MNHEY, CDR2 SVGAGI. The CDR3 is CASSKQGVGYEQYF. The CDR3 nucleotides read TGTGCCAGCAGTAAACAGGGGGTCGGTTACGAGCAGTACTTC.

The chain's CDR3 is CASSPGGQQFF. CDR3 nucleotides: TGCGCCAGCAGCCCCGGGGGACAGCAGTTCTTC. The chain links TRBV4-1 to TRBJ2-1; TRBD2 might be the D (6 bases). Germline CDR1 MGHRA, CDR2 YSYEKL. The germline V and J ends were trimmed by 4 bases and 11 bases, with 9 bases remaining between them. This CDR3 has 11 residues.

V and J are TRBV19 and TRBJ2-7; TRBD1 agrees at 7 bases. J gave up 1 base and V 5 bases, and 2 bases lay outside the gene matches. CDR1 is LNHDA, CDR2 SQIVND, per germline (reference sequence). The CDR3 extends over 13 amino acids. The CDR3 DNA is TGTGCCAGTAGTCTGGACAGGTCCTACGAGCAGTACTTC. It encodes CASSLDRSYEQYF.

The V gene is TRBV11-2, the J gene TRBJ1-2; TRBD1 aligns across 10 bases. Germline CDR1 is SGHAT and CDR2 is FQNNGV. The CDR3 spans 17 residues. After removal of 4 bases from V and 7 bases from J, the junction contained 15 bases not matched to a gene. The CDR3 here is CASSSTFPGQGTVGYTF. For the CDR3, the DNA is TGTGCCAGCAGCTCCACCTTCCCGGGACAGGGGACGGTTGGCTACACCTTC.

A single count supports this clone. The DNA for the CDR3 is TGTGCCAGCAGCCCGGGATTCCCCGGGGAGACCCAGTACTTC. This translates into CASSPGFPGETQYF. The gene calls are TRBV27 and TRBJ2-5, with D tentatively TRBD2 (5 bases). Trimming pared 6 bases from V and 5 bases from J, leaving 16 bases between. The CDR3 runs to 14 residues. Germline V gene data show CDR1 as MNHEY and CDR2 as SMNVEV (reference sequence).

The rearrangement links TRBV5-1 to TRBJ1-1, with 9 bases identical to TRBD1. Looked up from germline, CDR1 is SGHRS and CDR2 is YFSETQ. CDR3 length: 15 amino acids. V dropped 5 bases and J dropped 5; count of bases not matched to a gene: 10. The CDR3 loop is CASRNRTGVGTEAFF. DNA of the CDR3: TGCGCCAGCAGAAACCGGACAGGGGTAGGAACTGAAGCTTTCTTT.

Only a few counts were recorded for this clone. This chain uses TRBV20-1 with TRBJ1-2, with a possible D match to TRBD1 (5 bases). This CDR3 region has 13 residues. The germline V and J ends were trimmed by 3 bases and 4 bases, with 12 bases remaining between them. CDR1 DFQATT and CDR2 SNEGSKA come from the germline V gene (reference sequence). The CDR3 spells CSASTGAFYGYTF. The CDR3 DNA sequence: TGCAGTGCTAGTACAGGCGCTTTCTATGGCTACACCTTC.

The gene calls are TRBV11-2 and TRBJ1-1; perhaps TRBD1 as D (5 bases). CDR1 is SGHAT and CDR2 is FQNNGV in the germline V gene. The CDR3 has 14 amino acids. With 5 bases removed from V and 4 bases from J, the gap between germline ends came to 14 bases. CDR3 coding DNA: TGTGCCAGCAGCACCCAAAGGGGTTCCACTGAAGCTTTCTTT. Amino acids: CASSTQRGSTEAFF.

As for this clone: At one end, the junction sequence differs from germline, possibly due to a read error. The chain uses TRBV4-2 and TRBJ2-7, with D possibly TRBD1 on 7 matching bases. The germline V gene has CDR1 LGHNA and CDR2 YNFKEQ. CDR3 length: 12 amino acids. CDR3 DNA: TGTGCCAGCAGCCAAGGAGGGCGGGACAGATCCTTC. It codes for CASSQGGRDRSF.